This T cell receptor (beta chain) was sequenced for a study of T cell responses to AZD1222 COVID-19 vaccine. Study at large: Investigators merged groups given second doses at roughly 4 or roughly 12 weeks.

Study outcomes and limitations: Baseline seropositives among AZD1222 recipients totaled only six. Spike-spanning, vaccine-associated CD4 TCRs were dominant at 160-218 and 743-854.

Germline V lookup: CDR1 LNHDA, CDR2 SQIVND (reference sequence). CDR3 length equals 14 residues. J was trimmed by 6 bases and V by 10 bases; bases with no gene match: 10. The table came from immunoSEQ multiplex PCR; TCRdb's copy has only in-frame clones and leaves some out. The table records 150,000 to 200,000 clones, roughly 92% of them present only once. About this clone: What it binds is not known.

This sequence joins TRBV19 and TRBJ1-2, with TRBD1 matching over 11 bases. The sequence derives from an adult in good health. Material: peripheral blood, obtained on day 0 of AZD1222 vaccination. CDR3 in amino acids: CATSDRGLWDGYTF. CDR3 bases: TGTGCCACCTCGGACAGGGGGCTCTGGGATGGCTACACCTTC.